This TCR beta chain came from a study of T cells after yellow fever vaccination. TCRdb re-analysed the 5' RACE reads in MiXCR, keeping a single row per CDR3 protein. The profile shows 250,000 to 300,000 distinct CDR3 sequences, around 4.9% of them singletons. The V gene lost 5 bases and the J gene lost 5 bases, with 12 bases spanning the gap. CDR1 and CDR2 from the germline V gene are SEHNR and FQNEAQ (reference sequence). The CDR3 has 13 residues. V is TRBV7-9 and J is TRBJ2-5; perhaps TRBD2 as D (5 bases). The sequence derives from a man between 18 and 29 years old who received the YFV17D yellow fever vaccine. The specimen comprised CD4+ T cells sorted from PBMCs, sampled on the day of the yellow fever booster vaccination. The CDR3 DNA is TGTGCCAGCAGCGCAGCGGCTACGGAGACCCAGTACTTC. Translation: CASSAAATETQYF.